This passage covers 27 T cell receptor beta chains from one sample sequenced in a study of blood T cells in healthy people across ages. A second roughly 6 to 12 cycle PCR used barcoded and J-beta primers. TCRdb itself ran the 5' RACE reads through MiXCR, one entry per CDR3 protein. Among about 1.8 million distinct CDR3 sequences, around half were seen once, and the ten largest hold 2% to 2.5%. Source material: blood. The receptor set was obtained from a woman in her 40s in good health.

The V gene is TRBV3-1, the J gene TRBJ2-3; D is unresolved. This CDR3 is 12 amino acids long. V lost 0 bases and J 11 bases, leaving 9 bases between the germline ends. Germline-derived CDR1 and CDR2 are LGHDT and YNNKEL (reference sequence). CDR3 DNA: TGTGCCAGCAGCCAAGAAGAGAGTATGCAGTATTTT. Residues: CASSQEESMQYF.

The CDR3 nucleotides read TGTGCCAGCAGTTACAGGAGGGGTCAGGGGGAGACCCAGTACTTC. It yields the protein CASSYRRGQGETQYF. V gene TRBV6-5 combines with J gene TRBJ2-5; D could derive from TRBD1 or TRBD2 (6 bases each). Trimming stripped 2 bases from V and 5 bases from J, with 15 bases between. The length of the CDR3 is 15 residues. The germline CDR1 and CDR2 sequences are MNHEY and SVGAGI.

This rearrangement joins TRBV28 to TRBJ1-6; D is possibly TRBD1 (6 bases). In germline, CDR1 is MDHEN, CDR2 SYDVKM. The CDR3 extends over 14 amino acids. V lost 7 bases, J lost 9 bases, and 16 bases lay in between. CDR3 sequence: CASISGGSGSPLHF. In DNA, the CDR3 is TGTGCCAGCATCTCGGGGGGCTCTGGTTCACCCCTCCACTTT.

The chain uses TRBV27 and TRBJ1-2; TRBD1 aligns across 8 bases. V lost 3 bases to trimming and J lost 1 base; unmatched junction nucleotides: 7. CDR1 and CDR2 from the germline V gene are MNHEY and SMNVEV (reference sequence). This CDR3 spans 16 amino acids. The CDR3 loop reads CASSFSTGEINYGYTF. The CDR3 DNA is TGTGCCAGCAGTTTCTCGACAGGGGAGATTAACTATGGCTACACCTTC.

V usage is TRBV7-2 and J usage is TRBJ2-6, with a weak D call TRBD1 (5 bases). CDR1 is SGHTA and CDR2 is FQGNSA in the germline V gene. V was shortened by 1 base and J by 0 bases, with 13 bases between the two germline ends. The CDR3 runs 18 residues. CDR3 region: CASSLVGAVSSGANVLTF. Written as DNA, the CDR3 is TGTGCCAGCAGCTTAGTTGGGGCGGTAAGCTCTGGGGCCAACGTCCTGACTTTC.

V gene TRBV7-3 combines with J gene TRBJ2-5; D ambiguous. Trimming took off 5 bases at V and 4 bases at J, with 11 bases between the two ends. The CDR3 runs to 13 residues. Germline V gene data show CDR1 as SGHTA and CDR2 as FQGTGA. DNA of the CDR3: TGTGCCAGCAGCCTTGATACGAGAGAGACCCAGTACTTC. Its protein is CASSLDTRETQYF.

V gene TRBV28 combines with J gene TRBJ1-2, with a tentative D call TRBD1 (5 bases). Germline assignment: CDR1 MDHEN and CDR2 SYDVKM. The CDR3 covers 17 residues. V was pared by 5 bases and J by 0 bases, with 19 bases between. As DNA, the CDR3 is TGTGCCAGCAGTCCGCCGGGGGTTCCCCAAGCTAACTATGGCTACACCTTC. The encoded protein is CASSPPGVPQANYGYTF.

The rearrangement links TRBV11-2 to TRBJ2-3, with 9 bases matching TRBD1. The CDR3 loop spans 15 amino acids. V lost 6 bases to trimming and J lost 8 bases; unmatched junction nucleotides: 12. Germline loops: CDR1 SGHAT, CDR2 FQNNGV. The CDR3 loop reads CASRQSGQGRPTQYF. Here the CDR3 DNA reads TGTGCCAGCAGACAGTCGGGACAGGGTAGACCTACGCAGTATTTT.

The rearrangement joins TRBV4-2 to TRBJ2-5, with 9 bases fitting TRBD2. The CDR3 sequence is 17 residues long. Losses at the gene ends were 4 bases for V and 2 bases for J; bases not matched to a gene: 11. Germline lookup yields CDR1 LGHNA and CDR2 YNFKEQ. In nucleotides, the CDR3 is TGTGCCAGCAGCCCCTACCCCGGGACTAGCTCTCAAGAGACCCAGTACTTC. Protein product: CASSPYPGTSSQETQYF.

The V and J genes are TRBV6-5 and TRBJ2-1; D is possibly TRBD1 (6 bases). V was trimmed by 2 bases and J by 8 bases, leaving 25 bases between them. Germline CDR1 and CDR2: MNHEY and SVGAGI. The CDR3 runs to 18 residues. CDR3 sequence (DNA): TGTGCCAGCAGTTACAATTACGGGGACGAAGGGGGTAGACATGAGCAGTTCTTC. As protein: CASSYNYGDEGGRHEQFF.

CDR3 in DNA: TGTGCCAGCAGCGTAGAGCGCCACTCTTCGAACACTGAAGCTTTCTTT. Amino acid sequence: CASSVERHSSNTEAFF. J is TRBJ1-1 and V is TRBV9; D call uncertain. Trimming took 0 bases from V and 1 from J, leaving 13 bases between them. CDR1 and CDR2 (germline): SGDLS, YYNGEE. The CDR3 totals 16 residues.

This clonotype turned up a few times. The chain links TRBV20-1 to TRBJ1-2, with 12 bases fitting TRBD1. Germline V gene lookup returns CDR1 DFQATT and CDR2 SNEGSKA (reference sequence). V lost 2 bases, J lost 8 bases, and 9 bases stayed unmatched. This CDR3 is 15 amino acids long. The CDR3 here is CSARLSGQGAGGYTF. CDR3 in DNA: TGCAGTGCTAGACTCTCGGGACAGGGGGCTGGGGGCTACACCTTC.

In this sample, this clonotype turned up a few times. J is TRBJ2-3 and V is TRBV5-1; D uncertain. CDR1 and CDR2 from the germline V gene are SGHRS and YFSETQ. The CDR3 runs to 15 residues. The ends were cut back, 0 bases at V and 6 bases at J, with 14 bases in the middle. CDR3 region: CASSLAPFEPDTQYF. In DNA form, the CDR3 reads TGCGCCAGCAGCTTGGCGCCCTTCGAGCCGGATACGCAGTATTTT.

The genes are TRBV4-3 and TRBJ1-6; D remains ambiguous. The CDR3 runs to 14 residues. The germline V and J ends were trimmed by 0 bases and 7 bases, with 7 bases remaining between them. The germline V gene has CDR1 LGHNA and CDR2 YSLEER. The CDR3 loop is CASSQDFPNSPLHF. The CDR3 nucleotides read TGCGCCAGCAGCCAAGATTTTCCGAATTCACCCCTCCACTTT.

The V gene is TRBV12-3 or TRBV12-4, the J gene TRBJ1-2; 8 bases agree with TRBD1. With V trimmed by 2 bases and J by 4 bases, 6 bases remained unmatched. The CDR3 totals 15 residues. CDR3 protein: CASSLRGGQGYGYTF. CDR3 nucleotides: TGTGCCAGCAGTTTACGGGGCGGACAGGGCTATGGCTACACCTTC.

The chain has TRBV10-1 and TRBJ2-7, with a weak D call TRBD2 (5 bases). Germline V gives CDR1 WNHNN, CDR2 SYGVQD (reference sequence). This CDR3 contains 14 residues. V was shortened by 3 bases and J by 4 bases, with 13 bases between the two germline ends. DNA of the CDR3: TGCGCCAGCAGTGACCTGACTACGCCTTACGAGCAGTACTTC. This gives the protein CASSDLTTPYEQYF.

This chain connects TRBV2 to TRBJ2-7, with a possible D match to TRBD2 (5 bases). TRBJ2-5 explains the end of the DNA better; the J call may be wrong. Per the germline V gene, CDR1 is SNHLY and CDR2 is FYNNEI. This CDR3 has 11 residues. DNA of the CDR3: TGTGCCAGCGAACGGAGGGAGACCCAGTACTTC. Translation: CASERRETQYF.

The gene calls are TRBV4-2 and TRBJ2-3, with TRBD2 identical over 10 bases. Unmatched junction bases numbered 7, after V lost 7 bases and J lost 0 bases. The CDR3 contains 16 residues. The V gene's germline CDR1 is LGHNA and CDR2 YNFKEQ. The CDR3 coding sequence is TGTGCCAGCAACCATGTAGCGGGGGGCAGCACAGATACGCAGTATTTT. Residues: CASNHVAGGSTDTQYF.

A word on this clonotype: This may arise from a read error, as a much more abundant clone is one base away. This chain uses TRBV6-2 or TRBV6-3 with TRBJ1-2; D may be TRBD1 (6 bases). The CDR3 covers 13 residues. CDR1 MNHEY and CDR2 SVGEGT come from the germline V gene. The V gene lost 5 bases and the J gene lost 4 bases, with 11 bases spanning the gap. CDR3 residues: CASSDNRVYGYTF. CDR3 in DNA: TGTGCCAGCAGTGACAACAGGGTCTATGGCTACACCTTC.

The V call is TRBV5-4, the J call TRBJ2-4; no clear D. Trimming left V 4 bases short and J 0 bases short, with 14 bases between. The CDR3 has 16 amino acids. Germline CDR1 reads SGHNT; CDR2 reads YYREEE (reference sequence). DNA for the CDR3: TGTGCCAGCAGCACACAAATCCGACTAGCCAAAAACATTCAGTACTTC. Translating it yields CASSTQIRLAKNIQYF.

This chain uses TRBV6-1 with TRBJ2-1; D might be TRBD1 (6 bases). V lost 2 bases and J lost 4, with 12 bases in between. Germline lookup yields CDR1 MNHNS and CDR2 SASEGT. This CDR3 region has 15 residues. The CDR3 region has the DNA TGTGCCAGCAGTGAATCGTGGGGGCGGTACAATGAGCAGTTCTTC. Residues: CASSESWGRYNEQFF.

This chain uses TRBV5-4 with TRBJ2-5, with D possibly TRBD1 on 5 matching bases. Trimming left V 0 bases short and J 2 bases short, with 11 bases between. In germline, CDR1 is SGHNT, CDR2 YYREEE (reference sequence). CDR3 length equals 15 residues. The CDR3 DNA reads as TGTGCCAGCAGCTTGGCCGTGGACATACAAGAGACCCAGTACTTC. Translation gives CASSLAVDIQETQYF.

The J gene is TRBJ2-3, the V gene TRBV11-2, with a weak D call TRBD1 (5 bases). The CDR3 contains 15 residues. Looked up from germline, CDR1 is SGHAT and CDR2 is FQNNGV. Deletions cut 1 base from V and 4 bases from J, with 12 bases between. The CDR3 DNA reads as TGTGCCAGCAGCTTAGTGCAGGGCCCTCCAGATACGCAGTATTTT. It specifies CASSLVQGPPDTQYF. The whole variable domain, filled in from reference TRBV11-2 and TRBJ2-3, reads EAGVAQSPRYKIIEKRQSVAFWCNPISGHATLYWYQQILGQGPKLLIQFQNNGVVDDSQLPKDRFSAERLKGVDSTLKIQPAKLEDSAVYLCASSLVQGPPDTQYFGPGTRLTVL.

V gene TRBV9 combines with J gene TRBJ2-5; 8 bases agree with TRBD2. CDR1 SGDLS and CDR2 YYNGEE come from the germline V gene. V was pared by 1 base and J by 4 bases, with 9 bases of the junction left unmatched. This CDR3 is built from 16 residues. CDR3 nucleotide sequence: TGTGCCAGCAGCGTATACGGGGGGGCCGGTGGAGAGACCCAGTACTTC. Translating gives CASSVYGGAGGETQYF.

This chain uses TRBV7-8 with TRBJ2-5; weak D call: TRBD2 (5 bases). The V gene's germline CDR1 is SGHVS and CDR2 FQNEAQ. This CDR3 is built from 14 residues. Trimming removed 1 base at V and 11 bases at J, with 17 bases between. The CDR3 bases are TGTGCCAGCAGCTTAGAGTACAGCCTGGAGGAGCAGTACTTC. Amino acids: CASSLEYSLEEQYF. The variable domain in full, completed from reference TRBV7-8 and TRBJ2-5, reads GAGVSQSPRYKVAKRGQDVALRCDPISGHVSLFWYQQALGQGPEFLTYFQNEAQLDKSGLPSDRFFAERPEGSVSTLKIQRTQQEDSAVYLCASSLEYSLEEQYFGPGTRLLVL.

This rearrangement joins TRBV7-9 to TRBJ1-2, with 7 bases matching TRBD1. After removal of 8 bases from V and 6 bases from J, the junction contained 15 bases not matched to a gene. CDR1 and CDR2 (germline): SEHNR, FQNEAQ (reference sequence). The CDR3 totals 15 residues. The CDR3 bases are TGTGCCAGCTGGAACCCGGACAGGACGAGCGATGGCTACACCTTC. It is translated as CASWNPDRTSDGYTF. Looking up the rest from reference TRBV7-9 and TRBJ1-2 gives the full variable domain: DTGVSQNPRHKITKRGQNVTFRCDPISEHNRLYWYRQTLGQGPEFLTYFQNEAQLEKSRLLSDRFSAERPKGSFSTLEIQRTEQGDSAMYLCASWNPDRTSDGYTFGSGTRLTVV.

In the case of this clonotype: An end of the junction does not agree with germline; a read error may underlie this. The V gene is TRBV20-1, the J gene TRBJ2-3; 8 bases line up with TRBD2. Germline V gives CDR1 DFQATT, CDR2 SNEGSKA (reference sequence). The CDR3 contains 15 residues. In DNA form, the CDR3 reads TGCAGTACTAGAAACGGGAGGGAGGCGCTGTATACGCAGTATTTT. Its protein is CSTRNGREALYTQYF.